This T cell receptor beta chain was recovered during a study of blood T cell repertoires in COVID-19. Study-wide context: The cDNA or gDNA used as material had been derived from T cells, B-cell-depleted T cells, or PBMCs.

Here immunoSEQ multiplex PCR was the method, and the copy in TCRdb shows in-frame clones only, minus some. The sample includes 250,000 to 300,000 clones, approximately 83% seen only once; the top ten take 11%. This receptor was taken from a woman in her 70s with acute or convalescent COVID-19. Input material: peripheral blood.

CDR3: CASSVGGRRNEQFF. The CDR3 DNA sequence: TGCGCCAGCAGCGTGGGGGGGCGGAGGAATGAGCAGTTCTTC. The chain has TRBV5-1 and TRBJ2-1, with a possible D match to TRBD2 (7 bases). Germline CDR1 SGHRS, CDR2 YFSETQ. Trimming stripped 4 bases from V and 7 bases from J, with 15 bases between. CDR3 length: 14 amino acids.